Included here is one TCR beta chain sequence, with context. The data originate from a study of shared clonotypes between healthy human individuals. CD45RO negativity and positive selection for CCR7 defined naive CD8 cells, a population that excluded terminally differentiated effector memory CD45RA+ cells. V lost 2 bases and J lost 8, with 15 bases in between. Germline assignment: CDR1 MNHEY and CDR2 SMNVEV (reference sequence). The CDR3 sequence is 14 residues long. Assay: immunoSEQ multiplex PCR; the TCRdb copy retains only in-frame clones and omits some. Of hundreds of thousands of clones in the sample, around 92% were seen once.

The TCR originated in a man under 40 in good health. This rearrangement joins TRBV27 to TRBJ1-1; the D gene is possibly TRBD1 (5 bases). The sequenced material came from naive CD8+ T cells sorted from blood. DNA for the CDR3: TGTGCCAGCAGTTTAAGGCAGGTGGGGCCCGAAGCTTTCTTT. Protein product: CASSLRQVGPEAFF.